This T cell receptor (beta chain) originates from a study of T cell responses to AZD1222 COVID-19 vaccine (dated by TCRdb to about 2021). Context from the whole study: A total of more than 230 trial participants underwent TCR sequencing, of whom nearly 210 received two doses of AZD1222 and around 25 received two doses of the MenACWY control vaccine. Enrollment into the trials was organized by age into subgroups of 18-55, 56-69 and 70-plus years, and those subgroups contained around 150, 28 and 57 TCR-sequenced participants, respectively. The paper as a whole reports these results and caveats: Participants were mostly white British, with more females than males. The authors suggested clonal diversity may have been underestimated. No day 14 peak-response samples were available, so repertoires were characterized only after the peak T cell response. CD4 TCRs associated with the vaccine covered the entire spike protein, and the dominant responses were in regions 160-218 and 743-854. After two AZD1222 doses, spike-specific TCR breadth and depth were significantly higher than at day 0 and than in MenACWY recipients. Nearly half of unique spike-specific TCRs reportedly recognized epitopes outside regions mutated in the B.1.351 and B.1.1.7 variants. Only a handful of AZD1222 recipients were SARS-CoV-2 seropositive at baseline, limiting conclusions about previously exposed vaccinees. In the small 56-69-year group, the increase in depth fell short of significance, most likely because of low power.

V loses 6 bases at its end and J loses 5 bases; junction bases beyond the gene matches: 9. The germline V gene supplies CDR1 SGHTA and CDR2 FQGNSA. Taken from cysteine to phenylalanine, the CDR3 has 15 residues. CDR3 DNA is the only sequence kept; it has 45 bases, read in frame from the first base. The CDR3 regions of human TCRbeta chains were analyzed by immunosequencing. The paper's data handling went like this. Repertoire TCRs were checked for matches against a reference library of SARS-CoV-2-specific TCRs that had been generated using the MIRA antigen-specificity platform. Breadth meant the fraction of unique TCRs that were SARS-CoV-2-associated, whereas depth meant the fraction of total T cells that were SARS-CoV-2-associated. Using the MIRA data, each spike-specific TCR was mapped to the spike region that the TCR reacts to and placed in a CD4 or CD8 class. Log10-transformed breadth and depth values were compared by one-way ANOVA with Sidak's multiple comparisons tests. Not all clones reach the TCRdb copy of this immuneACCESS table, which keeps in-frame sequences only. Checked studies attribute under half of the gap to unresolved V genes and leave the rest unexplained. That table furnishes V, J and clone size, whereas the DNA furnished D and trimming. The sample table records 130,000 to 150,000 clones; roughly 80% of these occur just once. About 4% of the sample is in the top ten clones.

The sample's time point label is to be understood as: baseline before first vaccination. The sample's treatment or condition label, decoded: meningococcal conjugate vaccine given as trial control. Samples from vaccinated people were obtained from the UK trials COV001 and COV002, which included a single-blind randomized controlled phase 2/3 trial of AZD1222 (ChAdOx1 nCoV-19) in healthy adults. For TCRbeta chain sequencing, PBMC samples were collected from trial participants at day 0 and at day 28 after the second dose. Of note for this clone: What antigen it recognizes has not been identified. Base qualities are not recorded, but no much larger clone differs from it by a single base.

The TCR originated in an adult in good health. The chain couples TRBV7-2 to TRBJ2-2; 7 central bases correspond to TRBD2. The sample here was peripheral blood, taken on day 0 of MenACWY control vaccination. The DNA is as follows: TGTGCCAGCAGTAAAGGCGGGGGACGGACCGGGGAGCTGTTTTTT. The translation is CASSKGGGRTGELFF.